This T cell receptor (beta chain) comes out of a study of read filtering for tumor transcriptome and immune sequencing. As for the study in general: After DNase treatment, RNA was made into whole-transcriptome libraries. TCR-mapped reads were about 3.5 to 11 million with IR-seq versus roughly 85 to 1,400 with RNA-seq.

Study-wide results and limits: Compared with RNA-seq, IR-seq gave much higher clonotype depth and reliability.

This library used roughly 400 ng RNA and molecular barcoded adaptors spanning alpha/delta and beta/gamma chains. TCRdb itself ran the reads through MiXCR, one entry per CDR3 protein. Here the sample spans roughly 90,000 distinct CDR3 sequences, roughly an eighth being singletons. About this clonotype: Its matching antigen is unknown.

V lost 1 base to trimming and J lost 8 bases, with 22 bases between them. Germline assignment: CDR1 SGHDT and CDR2 YYEEEE. The CDR3 covers 17 residues. This TCR came from a donor at least 40 years old with multiple myeloma. This chain connects TRBV5-6 to TRBJ2-1; possibly TRBD1 for D (6 bases). The sequencing sample was made of a population of CD138-negative cells sorted from bone marrow. The CDR3 sequence is CASSLRDPGALGHEQFF. CDR3 in DNA: TGTGCCAGCAGCTTGAGGGACCCAGGGGCTTTGGGCCATGAGCAGTTCTTC.